Listed below are T cell receptor beta chains from one sample, sequenced in a study of blood T cell repertoires in COVID-19. The repertoire was sequenced with immunoSEQ multiplex PCR; TCRdb's copy has only in-frame clones and lacks some. The sample includes roughly 440,000 clones, around 89% of them seen just once. Sequenced: peripheral blood. These receptors came from a woman in her forties or fifties with COVID-19, enrolled during active disease. Both conserved end residues are part of each CDR3. The D gene is left open where the match is weak. Clone size appears in some rows only: once, few, many, or a class for an expanded clone.

D	J	size	V	CDR3	DNA
TRBD2	TRBJ2-3	NA	TRBV5-1	CASSLQRGRDTQYF	TGCGCCAGCAGCTTACAGCGGGGGAGAGATACGCAGTATTTT
TRBD1	TRBJ2-7	NA	TRBV29-1	CSVEDRDRGLYEQYF	TGCAGCGTTGAAGATCGGGACAGGGGCCTTTACGAGCAGTACTTC
TRBD2	TRBJ2-1	NA	TRBV27	CASSSLPRRGGDEQFF	TGTGCCAGCAGTTCCCTGCCCAGGCGGGGGGGAGATGAGCAGTTCTTC
NA	TRBJ1-1	NA	TRBV19	CASSISAAIDTEAFF	TGTGCCAGTAGTATATCGGCGGCTATAGACACTGAAGCTTTCTTT
NA	TRBJ2-3	NA	TRBV27	CASSFLDTQYF	TGTGCCAGCAGTTTCCTCGATACGCAGTATTTT
NA	TRBJ1-1	NA	TRBV23-1	CASRGQNTEAFF	TGCGCCAGCAGGGGACAGAACACTGAAGCTTTCTTT
TRBD1	TRBJ1-6	NA	TRBV6-1	CASSERTGFPSPLHF	TGTGCCAGCAGTGAAAGGACAGGGTTTCCCTCACCCCTCCACTTT
NA	TRBJ2-3	NA	TRBV5-1	CASSLNGRIDTQYF	TGCGCCAGCAGCTTGAATGGGAGGATAGATACGCAGTATTTT
NA	TRBJ2-3	NA	TRBV5-3	CARSCEGGSTDTQYF	TGTGCCAGAAGCTGCGAGGGGGGGAGCACAGATACGCAGTATTTT
TRBD2	TRBJ2-1	NA	TRBV4-1	CASSPRRGEGYNEQFF	TGCGCCAGCAGCCCCCGGCGGGGGGAGGGCTACAATGAGCAGTTCTTC
TRBD2	TRBJ2-7	NA	TRBV30	CAGRLAGGPGEQYF	TGTGCCGGTAGACTAGCGGGGGGTCCGGGGGAGCAGTACTTC
TRBD1	TRBJ1-2	few	TRBV3-1/TRBV3-2	CASSQAPGQGSHYGYTF	TGTGCCAGCAGCCAAGCCCCCGGACAGGGTTCCCACTATGGCTACACCTTC
NA	TRBJ1-4	NA	TRBV18	CASSPSGTNEKLFF	TGTGCCAGCTCACCAAGCGGGACTAATGAAAAACTGTTTTTT
NA	TRBJ1-6	NA	TRBV19	CASSIGERDSPLHF	TGTGCCAGTAGTATAGGTGAGAGAGATTCACCCCTCCACTTT
NA	TRBJ2-1	NA	TRBV5-1	CASRPWGPNNEQFF	TGCGCCAGCCGACCCTGGGGGCCAAACAATGAGCAGTTCTTC
NA	TRBJ1-1	once	TRBV29-1	CSGQRDTEAFF	TGCAGCGGTCAGAGGGACACTGAAGCTTTCTTT
TRBD1	TRBJ2-5	NA	TRBV6-6	CASSTRDRGPETQYF	TGTGCCAGCAGTACCCGGGACAGGGGTCCCGAGACCCAGTACTTC
TRBD1	TRBJ2-5	once	TRBV6-1	CASSETGGWQTQYF	TGTGCCAGCAGTGAAACAGGGGGCTGGCAGACCCAGTACTTC